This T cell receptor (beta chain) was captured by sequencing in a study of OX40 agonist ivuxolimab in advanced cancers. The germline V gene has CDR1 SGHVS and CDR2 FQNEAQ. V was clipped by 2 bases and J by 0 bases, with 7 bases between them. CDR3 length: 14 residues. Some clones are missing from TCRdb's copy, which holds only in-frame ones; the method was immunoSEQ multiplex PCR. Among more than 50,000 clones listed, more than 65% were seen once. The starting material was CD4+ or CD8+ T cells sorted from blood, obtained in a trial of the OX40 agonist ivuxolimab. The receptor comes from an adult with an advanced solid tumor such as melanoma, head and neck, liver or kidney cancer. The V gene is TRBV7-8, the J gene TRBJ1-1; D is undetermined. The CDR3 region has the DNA TGTGCCAGCAGCTTAAGACACATGAACACTGAAGCTTTCTTT. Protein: CASSLRHMNTEAFF.